This T cell receptor (beta chain) was profiled in a study of T cell responses to AZD1222 COVID-19 vaccine. Measured with immunoSEQ multiplex PCR; TCRdb has only the in-frame clones, and not every one. The sample includes about 55,000 clones, around 92% seen only once; the top ten take around 2%. Germline V gene sequence: CDR1 WSHSY, CDR2 SAAADI. The V gene lost 7 bases and the J gene lost 6 bases, with 19 bases spanning the gap. The CDR3 contains 15 residues. The rearrangement links TRBV10-2 to TRBJ1-5; TRBD1 might be the D (5 bases). The specimen comprised peripheral blood, sampled on day 0 of AZD1222 vaccination. This receptor was taken from an adult in good health. The CDR3 DNA reads as TGCGCCAGCACTCCTGTTGCGGGGACCGTTCAGCCCCAGCATTTT. Amino acids: CASTPVAGTVQPQHF.